The rows below give T cell receptor beta chains drawn from one sample of a study of spatial heterogeneity in lung cancer. TCRdb processed the 5' RACE reads anew with MiXCR; each CDR3 protein has one entry. The sample has approximately 44,000 distinct CDR3 sequences; roughly 13% are singletons. The material was PBMCs, obtained at surgery. The receptor set was obtained from a male donor with early-stage non-small cell lung cancer. Each CDR3 is given with its conserved first and last residue. The D gene is left open where the match is weak. Rows give clone size only sometimes, using once, few, many, or a class for an expanded clone.

J: TRBJ2-3; D: TRBD2; V: TRBV6-1; size: -; DNA: TGTGCCAGCACTTCTCCGGGAGGGTCAGATACGCAGTATTTT; CDR3: CASTSPGGSDTQYF
J: TRBJ2-1; D: TRBD1; V: TRBV2; size: many; DNA: TGTGCCAGCAGATGGACAGGGGGCTCCCATGAGCAGTTCTTC; CDR3: CASRWTGGSHEQFF
J: TRBJ1-5; D: TRBD1; V: TRBV19; size: -; DNA: TGTGCCAGTAGTACGGACAGGGAAGGGCCCCAGCATTTT; CDR3: CASSTDREGPQHF
J: TRBJ2-7; D: TRBD1; V: TRBV19; size: -; DNA: TGTGCCAGTAAACAAGGACAGGGGGCCTACGAGCAGTACTTC; CDR3: CASKQGQGAYEQYF
J: TRBJ2-7; D: -; V: TRBV10-1; size: -; DNA: TGCGCCAGCAAAGGAGTAGGAGGCGAGCAGTACTTC; CDR3: CASKGVGGEQYF
J: TRBJ2-5; D: -; V: TRBV6-9; size: few; DNA: TGTGCCAGCAGAACCCCTCTAAGAGGAGAGACCCAGTACTTC; CDR3: CASRTPLRGETQYF
J: TRBJ2-1; D: TRBD1; V: TRBV4-2; size: many; DNA: TGTGCCAGTAACAGGGGCCCTAGGGATGAGCAGTTCTTC; CDR3: CASNRGPRDEQFF
J: TRBJ1-1; D: -; V: TRBV4-1; size: few; DNA: TGCGCCAGCAGCCAGGGACACCTAAACACTGAAGCTTTCTTT; CDR3: CASSQGHLNTEAFF
J: TRBJ1-1; D: TRBD1; V: TRBV20-1; size: -; DNA: TGCACTGCTAGAGATCCCGGACAGGGAGACACTGAAGCTTTCTTT; CDR3: CTARDPGQGDTEAFF
J: TRBJ2-7; D: TRBD1; V: TRBV7-2; size: few; DNA: TGTGCCAGCAGCCAGGGGGCGCGGGCCTACGAGCAGTACTTC; CDR3: CASSQGARAYEQYF
J: TRBJ1-2; D: -; V: TRBV6-5; size: -; DNA: TGTGCCAGCAGTCCCCAGGGACCACTCTATGGCTACACCTTC; CDR3: CASSPQGPLYGYTF
J: TRBJ2-7; D: TRBD1; V: TRBV29-1; size: many; DNA: TGCAGCGTTGAAGCCACAGGGGGTCGAGAGCAGTACTTC; CDR3: CSVEATGGREQYF
J: TRBJ2-5; D: -; V: TRBV13; size: many; DNA: TGTGCCAGCAGCCCCTGGCCGGGAGCGGGTGAGACCCAGTACTTC; CDR3: CASSPWPGAGETQYF
J: TRBJ2-2; D: TRBD2; V: TRBV6-6; size: few; DNA: TGTGCCAGCAGTTACCGGACTAGCCGCACCGGGGAGCTGTTTTTT; CDR3: CASSYRTSRTGELFF
J: TRBJ2-5; D: -; V: TRBV7-9; size: many; DNA: TGTGCCAGCAGCTCCGGCCAAGAGACCCAGTACTTC; CDR3: CASSSGQETQYF
J: TRBJ2-7; D: TRBD1; V: TRBV20-1; size: -; DNA: TGCAGTGCAAGGAGGACAGGGGGGTTCCCCTACGAGCAGTACTTC; CDR3: CSARRTGGFPYEQYF
J: TRBJ2-5; D: -; V: TRBV10-1; size: few; DNA: TGCGCCAGCAGTGAGTCTCCGGGAGAGACCCAGTACTTC; CDR3: CASSESPGETQYF
J: TRBJ1-2; D: -; V: TRBV5-6; size: once; DNA: TGTGCCAGCAGCTTGGGGATCGTAGACGTGGCTAACTATGGCTACACCTTC; CDR3: CASSLGIVDVANYGYTF
J: TRBJ2-6; D: -; V: TRBV29-1; size: many; DNA: TGCAGCGTTGTAGGGTCTGGGGCCAACGTCCTGACTTTC; CDR3: CSVVGSGANVLTF
J: TRBJ1-1; D: -; V: TRBV9; size: many; DNA: TGTGCCAGCAGCGCCGGGGCCCCGAACACTGAAGCTTTCTTT; CDR3: CASSAGAPNTEAFF
J: TRBJ2-3; D: TRBD2; V: TRBV28; size: few; DNA: TGTGCCAGCAGTTTAATGGCGGGAGGGACAGATACGCAGTATTTT; CDR3: CASSLMAGGTDTQYF
J: TRBJ2-3; D: -; V: TRBV11-2; size: few; DNA: TGTGCCAGCAGCTTAGTAGACACCACAGATACGCAGTATTTT; CDR3: CASSLVDTTDTQYF
J: TRBJ2-7; D: TRBD1; V: TRBV5-1; size: few; DNA: TGCGCCAGCACCTTTACAGGGGGCTCCACCTACGAGCAGTACTTC; CDR3: CASTFTGGSTYEQYF
J: TRBJ1-1; D: -; V: TRBV20-1; size: few; DNA: TGCAGTGCCTCCGGGCGATCGAACACTGAAGCTTTCTTT; CDR3: CSASGRSNTEAFF
J: TRBJ1-6; D: -; V: TRBV12-5; size: few; DNA: TGTGCTAGTGGTTTGCCCGGACAGTATAATTCACCCCTCCACTTT; CDR3: CASGLPGQYNSPLHF
J: TRBJ2-7; D: -; V: TRBV29-1; size: -; DNA: TGCAGCGTTGTCGGGGACAAGTCCTACGAGCAGTACTTC; CDR3: CSVVGDKSYEQYF
J: TRBJ1-1; D: -; V: TRBV6-4; size: many; DNA: TGTGCCAGCAGTGCGGGGGCACGGACTGAAGCTTTCTTT; CDR3: CASSAGARTEAFF
J: TRBJ1-6; D: -; V: TRBV5-4; size: few; DNA: TGTGCCAGTGGGGACGGCCCTGGGTCTTCACCCCTCCACTTT; CDR3: CASGDGPGSSPLHF
J: TRBJ2-2; D: -; V: TRBV7-3; size: -; DNA: TGTGCCAGCAGCCCAAGGGCAGGGCCGAACACCGGGGAGCTGTTTTTT; CDR3: CASSPRAGPNTGELFF
J: TRBJ1-4; D: -; V: TRBV18; size: -; DNA: TGTGCCAGCTCACCATCGGACAGCCTGCTGGGGGAACTGTTTTTT; CDR3: CASSPSDSLLGELFF
J: TRBJ1-3; D: -; V: TRBV7-8; size: few; DNA: TGTGCCAGCAGCTCGCGCCTCGCAGGGCCCGGGAACACCATATATTTT; CDR3: CASSSRLAGPGNTIYF
J: TRBJ2-7; D: -; V: TRBV9; size: few; DNA: TGTGCCAGCAGCGAAGGGGGGCCCTACGAGCAGTACTTC; CDR3: CASSEGGPYEQYF
J: TRBJ1-5; D: -; V: TRBV20-1; size: few; DNA: TGCAGTGCGCTGACACCCGTGGGGGATCAGCCCCAGCATTTT; CDR3: CSALTPVGDQPQHF
J: TRBJ2-3; D: -; V: TRBV7-2; size: few; DNA: TGTGCCAGCAGCTTAGTACCGGAGTCGGATACGCAGTATTTT; CDR3: CASSLVPESDTQYF
J: TRBJ1-1; D: TRBD1; V: TRBV5-4; size: -; DNA: TGTGCCAGCAGCCTGCGGGAACAGGGGATCACTGAAGCTTTCTTT; CDR3: CASSLREQGITEAFF
J: TRBJ2-3; D: -; V: TRBV6-2/TRBV6-3; size: many; DNA: TGTGCCAGCAACACACCGGACAGCACAGATACGCAGTATTTT; CDR3: CASNTPDSTDTQYF
J: TRBJ1-1; D: TRBD1; V: TRBV7-8; size: -; DNA: TGTGCCAGCAGCTTAATGGGACAGGGGAACACTGAAGCTTTCTTT; CDR3: CASSLMGQGNTEAFF
J: TRBJ2-5; D: -; V: TRBV11-2; size: -; DNA: TGTGCCAGCAGCTCCGTACAGGGAGGGGAGACCCAGTACTTC; CDR3: CASSSVQGGETQYF
J: TRBJ1-1; D: -; V: TRBV6-5; size: -; DNA: TGTGCCAGCAGTTCCAGGAGTGAAGCTTTCTTT; CDR3: CASSSRSEAFF